A single sample gave rise to the 3 T cell receptor beta chains below, sequenced in a study of blood T cell repertoires in COVID-19. Some clones are missing from TCRdb's copy, which holds only in-frame ones; the method was immunoSEQ multiplex PCR. Altogether 95,000 to 120,000 clones are present, 75% to 90% being singletons, with the ten largest covering approximately 4.2%. The sequenced sample consisted of peripheral blood. These receptors were collected from a woman between 50 and 59 years old with acute or convalescent COVID-19.

J is TRBJ2-3 and V is TRBV5-6; D possibly corresponds to TRBD1 (6 bases). In germline, CDR1 is SGHDT, CDR2 YYEEEE. Between the trimmed V and J ends, which lost 2 bases and 1 base, there was a span of 14 bases. The CDR3 runs to 16 residues. For the CDR3, the DNA is TGTGCCAGCAGCTTCCGCCCGGGACACCGCACAGATACGCAGTATTTT. Protein: CASSFRPGHRTDTQYF. The whole variable domain, filled in from reference TRBV5-6 and TRBJ2-3, reads DAGVTQSPTHLIKTRGQQVTLRCSPKSGHDTVSWYQQALGQGPQFIFQYYEEEERQRGNFPDRFSGHQFPNYSSELNVNALLLGDSALYLCASSFRPGHRTDTQYFGPGTRLTVL.

The chain links TRBV19 to TRBJ1-5; 7 bases line up with TRBD1. The CDR3 is 13 amino acids. Germline CDR1 is LNHDA and CDR2 is SQIVND (reference sequence). V was clipped by 4 bases and J by 9 bases; unmatched bases: 6. Here the CDR3 reads CASSRDSGRPQHF. DNA of the CDR3: TGTGCCAGTAGTAGGGACAGCGGGAGGCCCCAGCATTTT.

The gene calls are TRBV2 and TRBJ1-2; perhaps TRBD1 as D (5 bases). Germline CDR1 is SNHLY and CDR2 is FYNNEI. Trimming pared 7 bases from V and 4 bases from J, leaving 13 bases between. The CDR3 consists of 13 residues. In DNA, the CDR3 is TGTGCCAGCAACGCCCAGGGAAGCTATGGCTACACCTTC. This sequence encodes CASNAQGSYGYTF.